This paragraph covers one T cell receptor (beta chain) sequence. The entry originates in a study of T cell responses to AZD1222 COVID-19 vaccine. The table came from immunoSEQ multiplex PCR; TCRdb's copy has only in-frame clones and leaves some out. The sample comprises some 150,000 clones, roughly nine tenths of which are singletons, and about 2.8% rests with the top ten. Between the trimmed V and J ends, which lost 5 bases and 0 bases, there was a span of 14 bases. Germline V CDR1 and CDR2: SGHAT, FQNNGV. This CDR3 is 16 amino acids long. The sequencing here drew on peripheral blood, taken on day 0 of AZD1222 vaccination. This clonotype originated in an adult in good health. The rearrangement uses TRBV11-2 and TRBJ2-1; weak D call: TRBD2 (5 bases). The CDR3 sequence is CASSTTLARSYNEQFF. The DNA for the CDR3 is TGTGCCAGCAGCACGACTCTAGCCCGCTCCTACAATGAGCAGTTCTTC.